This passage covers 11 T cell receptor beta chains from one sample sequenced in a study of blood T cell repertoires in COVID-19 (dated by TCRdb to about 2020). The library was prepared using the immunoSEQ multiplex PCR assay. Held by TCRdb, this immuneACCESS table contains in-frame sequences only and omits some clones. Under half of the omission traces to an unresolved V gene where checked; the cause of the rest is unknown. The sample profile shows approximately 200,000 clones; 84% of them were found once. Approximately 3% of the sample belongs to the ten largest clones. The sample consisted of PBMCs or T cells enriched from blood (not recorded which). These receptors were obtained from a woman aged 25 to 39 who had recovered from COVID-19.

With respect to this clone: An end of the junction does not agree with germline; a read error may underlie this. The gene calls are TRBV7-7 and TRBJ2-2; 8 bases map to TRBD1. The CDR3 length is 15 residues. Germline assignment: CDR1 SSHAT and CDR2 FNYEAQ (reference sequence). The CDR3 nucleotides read TGTGCTAGCAGCCTCGACAGGGGTGGCACCGGGGAGCTGTTTTTT. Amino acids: CASSLDRGGTGELFF. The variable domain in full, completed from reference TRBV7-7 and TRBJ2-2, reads GAGVSQSPRYKVTKRGQDVTLRCDPISSHATLYWYQQALGQGPEFLTYFNYEAQPDKSGLPSDRFSAERPEGSISTLTIQRTEQRDSAMYRCASSLDRGGTGELFFGEGSRLTVL.

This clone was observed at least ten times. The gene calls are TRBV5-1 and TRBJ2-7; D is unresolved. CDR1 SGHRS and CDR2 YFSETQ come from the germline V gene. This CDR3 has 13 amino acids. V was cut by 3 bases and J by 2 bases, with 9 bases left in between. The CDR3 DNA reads TGCGCCAGCAGCTCTAGTCGGACCTACGAGCAGTACTTC. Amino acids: CASSSSRTYEQYF.

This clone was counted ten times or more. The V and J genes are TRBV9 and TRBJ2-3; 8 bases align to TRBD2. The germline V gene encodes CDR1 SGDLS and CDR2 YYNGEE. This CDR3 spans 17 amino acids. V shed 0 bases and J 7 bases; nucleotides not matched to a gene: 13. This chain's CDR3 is CASSVGSTRLALNTQYF. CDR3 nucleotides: TGTGCCAGCAGCGTAGGTTCTACGAGACTAGCGCTAAATACGCAGTATTTT. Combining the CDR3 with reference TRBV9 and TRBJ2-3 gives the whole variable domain DSGVTQTPKHLITATGQRVTLRCSPRSGDLSVYWYQQSLDQGLQFLIQYYNGEERAKGNILERFSAQQFPDLHSELNLSSLELGDSALYFCASSVGSTRLALNTQYFGPGTRLTVL.

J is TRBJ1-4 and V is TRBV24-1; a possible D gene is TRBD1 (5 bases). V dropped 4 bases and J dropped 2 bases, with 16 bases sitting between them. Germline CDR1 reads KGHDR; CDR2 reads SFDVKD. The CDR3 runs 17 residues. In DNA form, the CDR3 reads TGTGCCACCAGTGACCCAGGGTCGAGCCGGACTAATGAAAAACTGTTTTTT. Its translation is CATSDPGSSRTNEKLFF.

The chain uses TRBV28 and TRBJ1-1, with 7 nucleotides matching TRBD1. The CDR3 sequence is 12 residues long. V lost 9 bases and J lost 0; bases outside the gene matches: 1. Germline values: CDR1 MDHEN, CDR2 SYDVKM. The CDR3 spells CASTGVNTEAFF. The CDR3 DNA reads TGTGCCAGTACAGGGGTGAACACTGAAGCTTTCTTT.

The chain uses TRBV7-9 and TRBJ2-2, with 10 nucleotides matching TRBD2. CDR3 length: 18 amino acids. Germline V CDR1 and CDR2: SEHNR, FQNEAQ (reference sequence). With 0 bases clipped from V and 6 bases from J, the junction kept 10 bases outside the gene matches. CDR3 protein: CASSLASLLAGVAGELFF. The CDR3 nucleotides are TGTGCCAGCAGCTTAGCATCCCTGCTAGCGGGAGTGGCCGGGGAGCTGTTTTTT.

The CDR3 sequence is CASSLGRAGANEKLFF. The CDR3 region has the DNA TGTGCCAGCAGCCTCGGCAGGGCGGGGGCTAATGAAAAACTGTTTTTT. The V gene is TRBV5-8, the J gene TRBJ1-4; the D gene is possibly TRBD1 (5 bases). The CDR3 totals 16 residues. The germline CDR1 and CDR2 sequences are SGHTS and YDEGEE. Between the trimmed V and J ends, which lost 4 bases and 3 bases, there was a span of 16 bases.

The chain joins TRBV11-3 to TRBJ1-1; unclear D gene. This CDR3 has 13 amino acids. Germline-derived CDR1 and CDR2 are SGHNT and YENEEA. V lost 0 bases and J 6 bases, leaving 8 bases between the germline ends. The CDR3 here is CASSLDGGSEAFF. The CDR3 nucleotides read TGTGCCAGCAGCTTAGATGGCGGGTCTGAAGCTTTCTTT.

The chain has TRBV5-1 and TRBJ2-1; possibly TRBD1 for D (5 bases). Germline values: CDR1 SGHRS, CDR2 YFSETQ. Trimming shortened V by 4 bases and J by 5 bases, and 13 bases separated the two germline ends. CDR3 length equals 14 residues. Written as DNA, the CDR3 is TGCGCCAGCAGCCGCCTGACAGTGGACAATGAGCAGTTCTTC. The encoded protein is CASSRLTVDNEQFF.

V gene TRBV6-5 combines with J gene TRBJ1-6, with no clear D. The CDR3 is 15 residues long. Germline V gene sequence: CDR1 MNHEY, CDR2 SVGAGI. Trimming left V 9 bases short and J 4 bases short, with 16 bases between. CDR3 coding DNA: TGTGCCAGTACCCAAACTTCGTTGTATAATTCACCCCTCCACTTT. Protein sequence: CASTQTSLYNSPLHF.

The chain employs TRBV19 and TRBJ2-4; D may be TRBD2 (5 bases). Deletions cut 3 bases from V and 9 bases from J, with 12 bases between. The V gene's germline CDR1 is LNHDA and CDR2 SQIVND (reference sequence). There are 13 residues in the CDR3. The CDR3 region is CASSMVPGSIQYF. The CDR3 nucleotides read TGTGCCAGTAGTATGGTCCCGGGGAGCATTCAGTACTTC.